Each of the 15 T cell receptor beta chains below was sequenced from the same sample in a study of siplizumab effects on memory and regulatory T cells. Libraries were prepared by immunoSEQ multiplex PCR; TCRdb keeps only in-frame clonotypes and omits some of them. The sample carries roughly 97,000 clones, about 93% recorded once. The source material was Tregs sorted from blood. All receptors come from a human donor in good health.

The rearrangement joins TRBV18 to TRBJ2-5; tentatively, D is TRBD1 (5 bases). The CDR3 length is 17 residues. Germline lookup yields CDR1 KGHSH and CDR2 LQKENI. V dropped 3 bases and J dropped 1 base, with 18 bases sitting between them. The CDR3 bases are TGTGCCAGCTCACCTCGAGATCGTCAGGGCTCCCAAGAGACCCAGTACTTC. Amino acids: CASSPRDRQGSQETQYF.

The rearrangement uses TRBV5-1 and TRBJ1-1; 7 bases align to TRBD1. CDR3 size: 15 residues. In germline, CDR1 is SGHRS, CDR2 YFSETQ. The V and J ends lost 3 bases and 2 bases, in that order; junction bases with no gene match: 7. The CDR3 sequence is CASSWGTEPNTEAFF. The CDR3 DNA sequence: TGCGCCAGCAGCTGGGGGACAGAACCTAACACTGAAGCTTTCTTT. Full variable domain (rest looked up from reference TRBV5-1 and TRBJ1-1): KAGVTQTPRYLIKTRGQQVTLSCSPISGHRSVSWYQQTPGQGLQFLFEYFSETQRNKGNFPGRFSGRQFSNSRSEMNVSTLELGDSALYLCASSWGTEPNTEAFFGQGTRLTVV.

The CDR3, as DNA: TGTGCCAGCAGCTTAGACTTGGCCGGACAGGGGGGTACAGATACGCAGTATTTT. Encoded protein: CASSLDLAGQGGTDTQYF. The rearrangement links TRBV11-2 to TRBJ2-3; TRBD1 matches 10 bases. Germline loops: CDR1 SGHAT, CDR2 FQNNGV. The CDR3 spans 18 residues. J lost 3 bases, V lost 0 bases, and 9 bases had no gene match.

This sequence joins TRBV6-4 and TRBJ2-1; TRBD1 or TRBD2 may be the D gene (5 bases each). The germline V gene encodes CDR1 MRHNA and CDR2 SNTAGT. This CDR3 is built from 15 residues. V lost 5 bases, J lost 5 bases, and 16 bases lay in between. In nucleotides, the CDR3 is TGTGCCAGCAGTACCGGGACGGCCTCGAACAATGAGCAGTTCTTC. As protein: CASSTGTASNNEQFF.

The CDR3 loop reads CASRRTSGGSNTDTQYF. In DNA form, the CDR3 reads TGCGCCAGCAGAAGGACTAGCGGGGGCTCTAACACAGATACGCAGTATTTT. The gene calls are TRBV10-2 and TRBJ2-3, with 13 bases that match TRBD2. The CDR3 runs 17 residues. With 6 bases clipped from V and 2 bases from J, the junction kept 8 bases outside the gene matches. Germline V lookup: CDR1 WSHSY, CDR2 SAAADI.

This chain connects TRBV30 to TRBJ2-3; D is perhaps TRBD1 or TRBD2 (5 bases each). There are 11 residues in the CDR3. CDR1 and CDR2 from the germline V gene are GTSNPN and SVGIG (reference sequence). The V and J ends lost 7 bases and 2 bases respectively, with 7 bases between them. CDR3 protein: CASGATDTQYF. CDR3 coding DNA: TGTGCCTCCGGGGCCACAGATACGCAGTATTTT.

The chain employs TRBV25-1 and TRBJ2-3; perhaps D is TRBD1 or TRBD2 (6 bases each). Germline CDR1 MGHDK, CDR2 SYGVNS. The length of the CDR3 is 16 residues. With 1 base removed from V and 0 bases from J, the gap between germline ends came to 11 bases. CDR3 DNA: TGTGCCAGCAGTGAATCCCGGGGGCGAAGCACAGATACGCAGTATTTT. This sequence encodes CASSESRGRSTDTQYF.

The rearrangement links TRBV19 to TRBJ1-1; 7 bases agree with TRBD1. V lost 7 bases to trimming and J lost 0 bases; unmatched junction nucleotides: 2. In germline, CDR1 is LNHDA, CDR2 SQIVND (reference sequence). This CDR3 comprises 13 residues. CDR3 protein: CASTGQMNTEAFF. The CDR3 bases are TGTGCCAGTACGGGACAGATGAACACTGAAGCTTTCTTT.

The chain employs TRBV7-2 and TRBJ2-1, with TRBD1 identical over 10 bases. The junction had 8 bases not matched to a gene; V was cut back by 5 bases and J by 7 bases. Germline CDR1 SGHTA, CDR2 FQGNSA. The CDR3 has 15 amino acids. The CDR3, as DNA: TGTGCCAGCAGCAAGAGACGGGACAGGGGTAATGAGCAGTTCTTC. Translated, it gives CASSKRRDRGNEQFF.

DNA for the CDR3: TGTGCCAGCAGCCCGAGACGACAGTACGAGCAGTACTTC. Protein sequence: CASSPRRQYEQYF. This rearrangement joins TRBV11-3 to TRBJ2-7, with a tentative D call TRBD1 (5 bases). This CDR3 is built from 13 residues. V lost 5 bases and J lost 4, with 12 bases in between. Per the germline V gene, CDR1 is SGHNT and CDR2 is YENEEA.

The chain couples TRBV30 to TRBJ1-2, with 7 bases lining up with TRBD1. CDR1 GTSNPN and CDR2 SVGIG come from the germline V gene (reference sequence). The V gene end was trimmed by 0 bases and the J gene end by 5 bases; junction bases not matched to a gene: 3. The CDR3 is 13 amino acids. The CDR3 nucleotides read TGTGCCTGGAGTGTCGACAGGGTGTATGGCTACACCTTC. Encoded protein: CAWSVDRVYGYTF.

This rearrangement joins TRBV30 to TRBJ1-2, with TRBD1 identical over 10 bases. This CDR3 is 14 amino acids long. Germline V CDR1 and CDR2: GTSNPN, SVGIG (reference sequence). V was clipped by 3 bases and J by 2 bases; unmatched bases: 3. CDR3: CAWRGQGTNYGYTF. The CDR3 bases are TGTGCCTGGAGGGGACAGGGGACCAACTATGGCTACACCTTC.

The rearrangement joins TRBV11-3 to TRBJ2-1; D ambiguous. The germline CDR1 and CDR2 sequences are SGHNT and YENEEA. The CDR3 has 16 amino acids. The V gene lost 6 bases and the J gene lost 1 base, with 16 bases spanning the gap. This CDR3 reads CASRTGLLNSYNEQFF. The CDR3 DNA sequence: TGTGCCAGCAGGACCGGGCTCTTGAATTCCTACAATGAGCAGTTCTTC. Combining the CDR3 with reference TRBV11-3 and TRBJ2-1 gives the whole variable domain EAGVVQSPRYKIIEKKQPVAFWCNPISGHNTLYWYLQNLGQGPELLIRYENEEAVDDSQLPKDRFSAERLKGVDSTLKIQPAELGDSAVYLCASRTGLLNSYNEQFFGPGTRLTVL.

The chain links TRBV6-4 to TRBJ1-2; no clear D gene. Germline lookup yields CDR1 MRHNA and CDR2 SNTAGT. The ends were cut back, 0 bases at V and 8 bases at J, with 7 bases in the middle. The CDR3 consists of 12 residues. The CDR3 sequence: CASSDSRRGYTF. As DNA, the CDR3 is TGTGCCAGCAGTGACTCGAGGCGAGGCTACACCTTC.

The sample holds one count of this clone. CDR3 DNA: TGTGCCAGTAGTCCCACCTTGGGACGGACCTACGAGCAGTACTTC. It is translated as CASSPTLGRTYEQYF. The chain couples TRBV19 to TRBJ2-7, with D tentatively TRBD1 or TRBD2 (5 bases each). The CDR3 consists of 15 residues. CDR1 LNHDA and CDR2 SQIVND come from the germline V gene (reference sequence). The V gene lost 5 bases and the J gene lost 2 bases, with 16 bases spanning the gap.